The rows below give T cell receptor beta chains drawn from one sample of a study of blood T cell repertoires in COVID-19. Assay: immunoSEQ multiplex PCR; the TCRdb copy retains only in-frame clones and omits some. The data show roughly 62,000 clones, about nine tenths seen once. The sequenced sample consisted of peripheral blood. These receptors originate from a human donor with acute or convalescent COVID-19. The donor label of this sample is uncertain. The CDR3 runs from the conserved cysteine through the conserved F or W. A D gene is named only where the DNA matches it firmly. Some rows mark clone size as missing; the rest say once, few, many or name a class of expanded clone.

>TRBV10-2|TRBJ2-7|NA|TRBD2
CASSEGTSGEQYF
TGCGCCAGCAGTGAGGGGACTAGCGGCGAGCAGTACTTC
>TRBV7-9|TRBJ2-1|few|NA
CASSLGQVNEQFF
TGTGCCAGCAGCTTAGGACAGGTTAATGAGCAGTTCTTC
>TRBV5-5|TRBJ1-1|NA|NA
CASRPGHRNTEAFF
TGTGCCAGCAGGCCGGGACACCGGAACACTGAAGCTTTCTTT
>TRBV18|TRBJ2-5|NA|TRBD1
CASSPGQGETQYF
TGTGCCAGCTCCCCCGGACAGGGGGAGACCCAGTACTTC
>TRBV5-1|TRBJ2-5|once|NA
CASSLAGTSEETQYF
TGCGCCAGCAGCTTGGCTGGGACATCCGAAGAGACCCAGTACTTC
>TRBV18|TRBJ1-5|NA|NA
CASSPKRGDSNQPQHF
TGTGCCAGCTCACCGAAACGGGGTGATAGCAATCAGCCCCAGCATTTT
>TRBV3-1/TRBV3-2|TRBJ2-5|NA|TRBD2
CASSPGLAGGEETQYF
TGTGCCAGCAGCCCGGGACTAGCGGGGGGTGAAGAGACCCAGTACTTC
>TRBV4-2|TRBJ1-5|NA|TRBD1
CASSQDLGQGNQPQHF
TGTGCCAGCAGCCAAGATCTAGGACAGGGCAATCAGCCCCAGCATTTT
>TRBV16|TRBJ2-3|NA|NA
CASSRRTSTDTQYF
TGTGCCAGCAGCCGTCGGACTAGCACAGATACGCAGTATTTT
>TRBV6-5|TRBJ1-4|NA|TRBD1
CASTLGGTGNEKLFF
TGTGCCAGCACTCTGGGTGGGACAGGGAACGAAAAACTGTTTTTT
>TRBV5-6|TRBJ2-4|NA|NA
CASSLPGPSRSGKNIQYF
TGTGCCAGCAGCTTACCCGGCCCTTCAAGATCGGGCAAAAACATTCAGTACTTC
>TRBV5-1|TRBJ2-7|NA|TRBD1
CASSRQGRFDEQYF
TGCGCCAGCAGCCGACAGGGAAGGTTTGACGAGCAGTACTTC
>TRBV14|TRBJ2-7|NA|TRBD1
CASSQDLTGAPYEQYF
TGTGCCAGCAGCCAAGATCTGACAGGGGCCCCCTACGAGCAGTACTTC
>TRBV5-1|TRBJ1-1|NA|NA
CASSSPDKNTEAFF
TGCGCCAGCAGCTCCCCTGACAAGAACACTGAAGCTTTCTTT
>TRBV12-3/TRBV12-4|TRBJ2-3|NA|NA
CASSTRGKDTQYF
TGTGCCAGCAGCACCAGAGGTAAAGATACGCAGTATTTT
>TRBV29-1|TRBJ2-7|NA|TRBD1
CSVAVTGGYEQYF
TGCAGCGTGGCCGTAACAGGGGGGTACGAGCAGTACTTC
>TRBV4-1|TRBJ2-5|NA|TRBD2
CASSPGTSGVRTQYF
TGCGCCAGCAGCCCCGGGACTAGCGGGGTCCGGACCCAGTACTTC
>TRBV24-1|TRBJ1-4|few|TRBD1
CATSETGSGEKLFF
TGTGCCACCAGTGAGACAGGGTCGGGGGAAAAACTGTTTTTT
>TRBV7-9|TRBJ1-1|NA|NA
CASSLGGGEDTEAFF
TGTGCCAGCAGCTTAGGGGGTGGGGAGGACACTGAAGCTTTCTTT
>TRBV7-8|TRBJ2-7|NA|TRBD2
CASSSPGLAGGGHYEQYF
TGTGCCAGCAGCTCACCCGGACTAGCGGGAGGAGGGCACTACGAGCAGTACTTC
>TRBV11-2|TRBJ1-4|few|TRBD1
CASSSLTGAGEKLFF
TGTGCCAGCAGCTCTCTGACAGGGGCGGGAGAAAAACTGTTTTTT
>TRBV7-2|TRBJ2-1|once|TRBD2
CASSVAGTSINEQFF
TGTGCCAGCAGCGTAGCCGGGACTAGTATCAATGAGCAGTTCTTC
>TRBV4-1|TRBJ1-1|once|TRBD1
CASSQVGQGYTEAFF
TGCGCCAGCAGCCAAGTTGGACAGGGGTACACTGAAGCTTTCTTT
>TRBV12-3/TRBV12-4|TRBJ2-1|NA|NA
CASSPRDEQFF
TGTGCCAGCAGCCCCCGCGATGAGCAGTTCTTC
>TRBV5-1|TRBJ1-6|NA|NA
CASSTQGWRSPLHF
TGCGCCAGCAGCACCCAGGGGTGGCGATCACCCCTCCACTTT
>TRBV30|TRBJ1-1|NA|NA
CAWSVLHEGTEAFF
TGTGCCTGGAGTGTACTCCATGAGGGCACTGAAGCTTTCTTT
>TRBV5-1|TRBJ2-1|few|TRBD2
CASSRVLAGGLGNEQFF
TGCGCCAGCAGCCGTGTGCTAGCGGGAGGGCTAGGCAATGAGCAGTTCTTC
>TRBV9|TRBJ2-1|NA|TRBD2
CASTPGLGYNEQFF
TGTGCCAGCACGCCGGGACTAGGTTACAATGAGCAGTTCTTC
>TRBV7-2|TRBJ2-3|NA|NA
CASSLAVHTQYF
TGTGCCAGCAGCTTAGCCGTCCATACGCAGTATTTT
>TRBV2|TRBJ1-4|NA|NA
CASGRTAFIEKLFF
TGTGCCAGCGGCAGGACAGCGTTTATTGAAAAACTGTTTTTT
>TRBV3-1/TRBV3-2|TRBJ2-7|NA|NA
CASSQGSGPYEQYF
TGTGCCAGCAGCCAGGGGAGCGGCCCCTACGAGCAGTACTTC
>TRBV2|TRBJ2-7|NA|NA
CASTAGYEQYF
TGTGCCAGCACGGCAGGCTACGAGCAGTACTTC
>TRBV19|TRBJ2-5|NA|NA
CASSITARQGTQYF
TGTGCCAGTAGTATAACTGCCAGGCAAGGGACCCAGTACTTC
>TRBV10-1|TRBJ2-5|NA|NA
CASSESEPQRETQYF
TGCGCCAGCAGTGAGTCAGAGCCTCAGCGGGAGACCCAGTACTTC
>TRBV5-1|TRBJ2-1|once|TRBD2
CASSSGTSPSYNEQFF
TGCGCCAGCAGCTCTGGGACTAGCCCTTCCTACAATGAGCAGTTCTTC
>TRBV6-2/TRBV6-3|TRBJ1-3|NA|NA
CASSYSTVAASGNTIYF
TGTGCCAGCAGTTACTCGACGGTTGCGGCCTCTGGAAACACCATATATTTT
>TRBV14|TRBJ2-1|few|TRBD1
CASSQGPWTGSSYNEQFF
TGTGCCAGCAGCCAAGGACCGTGGACAGGGAGCTCCTACAATGAGCAGTTCTTC
>TRBV2|TRBJ2-3|NA|TRBD2
CASTVASGRTDTQYF
TGTGCCAGCACGGTCGCTAGCGGGAGAACAGATACGCAGTATTTT
>TRBV3-1/TRBV3-2|TRBJ2-3|NA|NA
CASSQASDTQYF
TGTGCCAGCAGCCAAGCGTCAGATACGCAGTATTTT
>TRBV28|TRBJ2-2|NA|TRBD2
CANERWLAGAGGTGELFF
TGTGCCAACGAAAGATGGCTAGCGGGAGCCGGGGGCACCGGGGAGCTGTTTTTT
>TRBV5-4|TRBJ1-2|NA|NA
CASSLVQGQGGYTF
TGTGCCAGCAGCTTGGTTCAGGGGCAGGGGGGCTACACCTTC
>TRBV6-2/TRBV6-3|TRBJ1-2|NA|NA
CASSSNGQPYGYTF
TGTGCCAGCAGTTCTAACGGACAACCCTATGGCTACACCTTC
>TRBV7-9|TRBJ1-1|NA|TRBD1
CASSPTGGLAFF
TGTGCCAGCAGCCCCACAGGGGGCTTAGCTTTCTTT
>TRBV9|TRBJ2-7|NA|TRBD1
CASSGTGPYEQYF
TGTGCCAGCAGCGGGACAGGCCCCTACGAGCAGTACTTC
>TRBV3-1/TRBV3-2|TRBJ1-2|NA|NA
CASSQGRLTNYGYTF
TGTGCCAGCAGCCAAGGGCGGCTCACTAACTATGGCTACACCTTC
>TRBV18|TRBJ2-3|NA|NA
CASSPHPSTDTQYF
TGTGCCAGCTCACCACATCCGAGCACAGATACGCAGTATTTT
>TRBV5-1|TRBJ2-3|NA|NA
CASSLVGDSTDTQYF
TGCGCCAGCAGCTTGGTAGGAGATAGCACAGATACGCAGTATTTT
>TRBV5-1|TRBJ2-1|NA|NA
CASSLMLSDNEQFF
TGCGCCAGCAGCTTGATGCTATCCGACAATGAGCAGTTCTTC
>TRBV19|TRBJ1-6|few|NA
CASREAPNNSPLHF
TGTGCCAGTAGAGAGGCACCAAATAATTCACCCCTCCACTTT